The clone carrying this T cell receptor beta chain occurred once. Here immunoSEQ multiplex PCR was the method, and the copy in TCRdb shows in-frame clones only, minus some. The sample yields some 80,000 clones, 95% to 98% seen once. The germline V gene has CDR1 SGHNT and CDR2 YENEEA. Trimming cost V 3 bases and J 3 bases; bases outside gene matches: 1. This CDR3 contains 13 residues. This sample is drawn from a study of technical replicates of blood from several donors. The chain joins TRBV11-3 to TRBJ2-7, with 8 bases matching TRBD2. This clonotype was obtained from a human donor in good health. The specimen was T cells isolated from PBMCs. CDR3 in amino acids: CASSFSGSYEQYF. As DNA, the CDR3 is TGTGCCAGCAGCTTCAGCGGGAGCTACGAGCAGTACTTC.